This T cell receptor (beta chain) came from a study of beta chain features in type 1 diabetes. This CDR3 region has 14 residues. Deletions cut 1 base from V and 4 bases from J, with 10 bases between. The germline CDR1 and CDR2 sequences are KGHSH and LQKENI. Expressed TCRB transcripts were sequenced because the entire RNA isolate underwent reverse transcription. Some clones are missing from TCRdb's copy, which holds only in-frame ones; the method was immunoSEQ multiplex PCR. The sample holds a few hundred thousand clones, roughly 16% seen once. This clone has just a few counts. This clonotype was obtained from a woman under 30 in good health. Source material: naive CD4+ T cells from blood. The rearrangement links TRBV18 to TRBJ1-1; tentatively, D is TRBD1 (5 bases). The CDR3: CASSPRGVGTEAFF. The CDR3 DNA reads TGTGCCAGCTCACCACGGGGCGTAGGCACTGAAGCTTTCTTT.